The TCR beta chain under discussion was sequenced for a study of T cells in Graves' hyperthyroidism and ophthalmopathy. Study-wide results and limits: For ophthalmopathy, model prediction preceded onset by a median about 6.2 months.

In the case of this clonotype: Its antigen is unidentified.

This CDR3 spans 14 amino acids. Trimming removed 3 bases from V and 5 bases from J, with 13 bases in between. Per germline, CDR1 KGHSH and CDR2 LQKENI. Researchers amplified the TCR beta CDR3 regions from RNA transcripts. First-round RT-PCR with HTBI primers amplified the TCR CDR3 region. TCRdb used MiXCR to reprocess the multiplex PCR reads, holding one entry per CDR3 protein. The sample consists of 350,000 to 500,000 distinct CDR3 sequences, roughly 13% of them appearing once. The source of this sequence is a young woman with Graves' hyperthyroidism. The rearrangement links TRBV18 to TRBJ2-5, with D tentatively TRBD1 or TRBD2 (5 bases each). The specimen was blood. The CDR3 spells CASSPLGEGETQYF. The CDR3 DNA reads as TGTGCCAGCTCACCCCTGGGTGAGGGGGAGACCCAGTACTTC.